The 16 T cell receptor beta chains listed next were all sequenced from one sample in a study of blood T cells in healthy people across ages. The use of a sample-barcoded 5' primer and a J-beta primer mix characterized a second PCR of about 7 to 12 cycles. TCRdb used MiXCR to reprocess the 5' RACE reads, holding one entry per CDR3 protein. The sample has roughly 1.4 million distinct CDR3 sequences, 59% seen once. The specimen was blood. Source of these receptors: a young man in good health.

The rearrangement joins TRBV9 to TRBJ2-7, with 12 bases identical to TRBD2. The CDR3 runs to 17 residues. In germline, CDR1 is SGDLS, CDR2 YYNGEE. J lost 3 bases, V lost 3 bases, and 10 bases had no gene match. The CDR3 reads CASSANPLAGGDYEQYF. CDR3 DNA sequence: TGTGCCAGCAGCGCCAATCCACTAGCGGGAGGAGACTACGAGCAGTACTTC. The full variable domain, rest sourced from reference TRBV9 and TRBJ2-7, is DSGVTQTPKHLITATGQRVTLRCSPRSGDLSVYWYQQSLDQGLQFLIQYYNGEERAKGNILERFSAQQFPDLHSELNLSSLELGDSALYFCASSANPLAGGDYEQYFGPGTRLTVT.

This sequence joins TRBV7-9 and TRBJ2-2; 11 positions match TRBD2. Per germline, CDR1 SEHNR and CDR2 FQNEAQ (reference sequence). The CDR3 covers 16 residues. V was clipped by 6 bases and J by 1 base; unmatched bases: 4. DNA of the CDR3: TGTGCCAGCAGGAGCGGGACTAGCGGGAACACCGGGGAGCTGTTTTTT. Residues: CASRSGTSGNTGELFF.

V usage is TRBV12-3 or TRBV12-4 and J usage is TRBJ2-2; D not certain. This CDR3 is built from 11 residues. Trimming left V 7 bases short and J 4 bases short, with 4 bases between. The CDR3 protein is CASTVTGELFF. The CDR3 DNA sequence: TGTGCCAGCACGGTCACCGGGGAGCTGTTTTTT.

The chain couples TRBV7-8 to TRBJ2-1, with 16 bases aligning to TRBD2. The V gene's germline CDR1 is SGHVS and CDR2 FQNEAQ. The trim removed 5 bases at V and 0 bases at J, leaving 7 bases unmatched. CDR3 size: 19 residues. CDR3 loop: CASSPGLAGGVSSYNEQFF. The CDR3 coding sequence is TGTGCCAGCAGCCCGGGACTAGCGGGAGGGGTGAGCTCCTACAATGAGCAGTTCTTC.

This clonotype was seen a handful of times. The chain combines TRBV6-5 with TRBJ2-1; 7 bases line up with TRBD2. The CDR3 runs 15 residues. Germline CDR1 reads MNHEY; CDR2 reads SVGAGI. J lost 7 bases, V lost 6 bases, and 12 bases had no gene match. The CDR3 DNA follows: TGTGCCAGCAGCGTCGTAAGGGGAGGGGAAAATGAGCAGTTCTTC. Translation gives CASSVVRGGENEQFF.

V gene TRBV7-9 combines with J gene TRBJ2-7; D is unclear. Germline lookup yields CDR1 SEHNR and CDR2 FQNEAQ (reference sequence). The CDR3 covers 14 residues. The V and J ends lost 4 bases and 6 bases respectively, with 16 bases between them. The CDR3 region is CASSSVGRISEQYF. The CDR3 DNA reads TGTGCCAGCAGCTCGGTAGGGCGGATCTCCGAGCAGTACTTC.

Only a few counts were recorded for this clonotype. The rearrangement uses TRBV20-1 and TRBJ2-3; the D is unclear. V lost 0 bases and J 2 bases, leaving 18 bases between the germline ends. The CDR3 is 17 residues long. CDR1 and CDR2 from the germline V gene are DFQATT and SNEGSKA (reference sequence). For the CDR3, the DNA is TGCAGTGCTAGAGATCTAGTCTCCGGGCAAGCCACAGATACGCAGTATTTT. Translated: CSARDLVSGQATDTQYF.

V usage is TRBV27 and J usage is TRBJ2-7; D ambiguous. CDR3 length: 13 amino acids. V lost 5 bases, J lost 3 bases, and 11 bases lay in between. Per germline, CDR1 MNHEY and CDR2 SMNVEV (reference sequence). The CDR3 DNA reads TGTGCCAGCAGTGTCTCCCGGCACTACGAGCAGTACTTC. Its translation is CASSVSRHYEQYF.

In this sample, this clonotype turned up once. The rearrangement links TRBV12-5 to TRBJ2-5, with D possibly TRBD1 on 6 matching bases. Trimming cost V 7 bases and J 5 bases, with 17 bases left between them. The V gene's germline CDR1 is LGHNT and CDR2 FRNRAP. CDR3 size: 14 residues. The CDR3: CASATLGGRETQYF. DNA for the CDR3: TGTGCTAGTGCTACTTTAGGGGGTAGGGAGACCCAGTACTTC. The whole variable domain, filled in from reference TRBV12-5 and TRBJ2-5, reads DARVTQTPRHKVTEMGQEVTMRCQPILGHNTVFWYRQTMMQGLELLAYFRNRAPLDDSGMPKDRFSAEMPDATLATLKIQPSEPRDSAVYFCASATLGGRETQYFGPGTRLLVL.

The CDR3 DNA is TGTGCCAGTCGCAGGGACACTGAAGCTTTCTTT. It codes for CASRRDTEAFF. The chain is built from TRBV6-5 and TRBJ1-1, with a weak D call TRBD1 (5 bases). The CDR3 extends over 11 amino acids. In germline, CDR1 is MNHEY, CDR2 SVGAGI. Trimming removed 9 bases at V and 3 bases at J, with 8 bases between.

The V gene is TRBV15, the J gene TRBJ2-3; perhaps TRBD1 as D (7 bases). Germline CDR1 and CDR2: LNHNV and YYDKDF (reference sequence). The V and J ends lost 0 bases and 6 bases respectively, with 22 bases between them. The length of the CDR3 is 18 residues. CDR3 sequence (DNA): TGTGCCACCAGCAGAGATAAATGGTTAGGCAGGGGGGCGGATACGCAGTATTTT. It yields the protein CATSRDKWLGRGADTQYF.

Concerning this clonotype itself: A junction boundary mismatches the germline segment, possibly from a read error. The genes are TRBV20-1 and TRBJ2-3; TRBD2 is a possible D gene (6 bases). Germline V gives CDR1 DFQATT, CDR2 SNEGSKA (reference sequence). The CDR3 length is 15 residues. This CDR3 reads CSARPPRGGSETQYF. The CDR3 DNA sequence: TGCAGTGCCCGCCCCCCTAGGGGAGGATCAGAGACGCAGTATTTT.

CDR3 protein: CASSPNWGRLGETQYF. The DNA of the CDR3 is TGCGCCAGCAGCCCAAACTGGGGTCGGCTTGGAGAGACCCAGTACTTC. V is TRBV5-1 and J is TRBJ2-5; D gene uncertain. Germline V gives CDR1 SGHRS, CDR2 YFSETQ. This CDR3 comprises 16 residues. Trimming left V 4 bases short and J 4 bases short, with 20 bases between.

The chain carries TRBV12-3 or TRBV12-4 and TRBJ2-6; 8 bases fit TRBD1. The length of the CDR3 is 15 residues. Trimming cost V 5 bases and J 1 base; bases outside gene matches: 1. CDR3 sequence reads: CASSNRGSGANVLTF. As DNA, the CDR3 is TGTGCCAGCAGTAACAGGGGGTCTGGGGCCAACGTCCTGACTTTC.

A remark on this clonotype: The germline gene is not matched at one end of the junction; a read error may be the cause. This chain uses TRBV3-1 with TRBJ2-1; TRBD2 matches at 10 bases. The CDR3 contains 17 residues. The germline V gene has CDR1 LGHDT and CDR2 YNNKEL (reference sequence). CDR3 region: CASSQFDGTSAYNEQLF. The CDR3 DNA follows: TGTGCCAGCAGCCAATTTGACGGGACTAGCGCCTACAATGAGCAGTTATTC.

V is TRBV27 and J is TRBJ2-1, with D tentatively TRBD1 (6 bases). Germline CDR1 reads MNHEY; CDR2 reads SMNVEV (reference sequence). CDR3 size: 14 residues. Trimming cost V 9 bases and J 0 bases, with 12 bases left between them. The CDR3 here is CASHRVSSYNEQFF. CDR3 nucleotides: TGTGCCAGTCACAGGGTTAGCTCCTACAATGAGCAGTTCTTC.